The 10 T cell receptor beta chains given below trace back to one sample, sequenced in a study of early T cells in non-severe SARS-CoV-2 infection. TCRdb itself ran the 5' RACE reads through MiXCR, one entry per CDR3 protein. This table holds 50,000 to 60,000 distinct CDR3 sequences, 12% found once. The source material was whole blood. These receptors came from an adult who was a healthcare worker with PCR-confirmed SARS-CoV-2 infection or an uninfected control (not recorded which).

Note on this clonotype: Possible read error: a much larger clone is one base away. This rearrangement joins TRBV5-1 to TRBJ1-1; TRBD1 matches 7 bases. CDR1 and CDR2 (germline): SGHRS, YFSETQ. V shed 7 bases, J shed 3 bases, and the junction held 15 bases outside the gene matches. The CDR3 extends over 16 amino acids. The CDR3 is CASGGAQGLWDTEAFF. The CDR3 DNA sequence: TGCGCCAGCGGCGGAGCACAGGGGCTCTGGGACACTGAAGCTTTCTTT. Full variable domain (rest looked up from reference TRBV5-1 and TRBJ1-1): KAGVTQTPRYLIKTRGQQVTLSCSPISGHRSVSWYQQTPGQGLQFLFEYFSETQRNKGNFPGRFSGRQFSNSRSEMNVSTLELGDSALYLCASGGAQGLWDTEAFFGQGTRLTVV.

J is TRBJ1-1 and V is TRBV7-8; TRBD1 matches 10 bases. V shed 8 bases and J 0 bases; nucleotides not matched to a gene: 12. In germline, CDR1 is SGHVS, CDR2 FQNEAQ. This CDR3 is 17 amino acids long. CDR3 amino acids: CASALAGTGAMNTEAFF. The CDR3 DNA is TGTGCCAGCGCCCTGGCCGGGACAGGGGCCATGAACACTGAAGCTTTCTTT.

In this sample, this clonotype turned up many times. The chain links TRBV6-1 to TRBJ1-1; maybe TRBD1 (5 bases). The germline V gene encodes CDR1 MNHNS and CDR2 SASEGT. The germline V and J ends were trimmed by 4 bases and 1 base, with 13 bases remaining between them. This CDR3 spans 15 amino acids. The CDR3 nucleotides are TGTGCCAGCAGTGCCCCGGGTACAGGGAACACTGAAGCTTTCTTT. The encoded protein is CASSAPGTGNTEAFF.

This clonotype was counted at least ten times. V is TRBV5-1 and J is TRBJ1-1; D may be TRBD1 (6 bases). The CDR3 spans 14 residues. Trimming pared 3 bases from V and 1 base from J, leaving 10 bases between. Germline-derived CDR1 and CDR2 are SGHRS and YFSETQ. The CDR3 is CASSSGQPNTEAFF. The CDR3 DNA follows: TGCGCCAGCAGCTCCGGACAGCCGAACACTGAAGCTTTCTTT.

The gene calls are TRBV29-1 and TRBJ1-2; D remains ambiguous. V was pared by 5 bases and J by 6 bases, with 10 bases between. Germline V gene sequence: CDR1 SQVTM, CDR2 ANQGSEA. This CDR3 is built from 11 residues. The CDR3 nucleotides read TGCAGCGTTCGGTGGTTAGATGGCTACACCTTC. It encodes CSVRWLDGYTF.

This chain uses TRBV1 with TRBJ1-5. TRBV1 is flagged as a pseudogene. The length of the CDR3 is 17 residues. DNA for the CDR3: TGCACCAGCAGCCAAGACTCGAGGAGCTATAGCAATCAGCCCCAGCATTTT. It yields the protein CTSSQDSRSYSNQPQHF.

This clonotype was observed a few times. This chain links TRBV7-8 with TRBJ1-2; 7 bases align to TRBD1. Germline-derived CDR1 and CDR2 are SGHVS and FQNEAQ. The J segment lost 0 bases and the V segment lost 0 bases, leaving 1 base of the junction unmatched. This CDR3 contains 15 residues. CDR3 loop: CASSLAGTANYGYTF. The CDR3 nucleotides are TGTGCCAGCAGCTTAGCTGGGACAGCTAACTATGGCTACACCTTC.

In this sample, this clonotype turned up many times. V usage is TRBV7-3 and J usage is TRBJ2-1; 9 bases fit TRBD2. With 5 bases clipped from V and 6 bases from J, the junction kept 11 bases outside the gene matches. Germline lookup yields CDR1 SGHTA and CDR2 FQGTGA. This CDR3 contains 16 residues. CDR3 nucleotides: TGTGCCAGCAGCCCCTGGGGGGGGACTAGCCTCAATGAGCAGTTCTTC. This translates into CASSPWGGTSLNEQFF.

This clonotype was picked up a small number of times. The chain employs TRBV30 and TRBJ1-1; perhaps TRBD1 as D (6 bases). The V and J ends lost 5 bases and 1 base respectively, with 8 bases between them. In germline, CDR1 is GTSNPN, CDR2 SVGIG (reference sequence). The CDR3 spans 12 residues. CDR3 amino acids: CAWGGQNTEAFF. In nucleotides, the CDR3 is TGTGCCTGGGGGGGGCAGAACACTGAAGCTTTCTTT.

The chain joins TRBV13 to TRBJ2-2, with 8 bases that match TRBD2. This CDR3 has 15 amino acids. The ends lost 4 bases at V and 2 bases at J; junction bases unmatched: 3. Germline V gene data show CDR1 as PRHDT and CDR2 as FYEKMQ (reference sequence). The DNA of the CDR3 is TGTGCCAGCAGCTCGGGACTAGTTAACACCGGGGAGCTGTTTTTT. Residues: CASSSGLVNTGELFF.